This TCR beta chain was recovered during a study of cytomegalovirus exposure and HLA in healthy donors. Background on the study: From HLA-typed donors, an early data release held tens of millions of unique TCRs.

60 Vbeta and 13 Jbeta primers were used in PCR. Clones were read by immunoSEQ multiplex PCR, and TCRdb kept only the in-frame ones, dropping some. The data hold about 190,000 clones, with around 85% observed a single time. Concerning this clone itself: Its specificity is not known.

Between the trimmed V and J ends, which lost 5 bases and 7 bases, there was a span of 20 bases. CDR3 length equals 15 residues. Germline V gene data show CDR1 as MDHEN and CDR2 as SYDVKM. General study results and limits: Later genetic work tied a missense DCLRE1C variant to beta-chain V and J trimming. Analysis was performed later, and it showed HLA-associated TCR beta chains to be more clonally expanded than equally common others.

This rearrangement joins TRBV28 to TRBJ2-5, with D perhaps TRBD2 (6 bases). This TCR came from a man in his forties in good health and CMV-seropositive. The sequenced sample consisted of PBMCs. The CDR3: CASSLHFRDSVTQYF. CDR3 DNA sequence: TGTGCCAGCAGTCTACACTTTCGGGACTCAGTGACCCAGTACTTC. Using reference TRBV28 and TRBJ2-5 for the parts outside the CDR3, the full variable domain is DVKVTQSSRYLVKRTGEKVFLECVQDMDHENMFWYRQDPGLGLRLIYFSYDVKMKEKGDIPEGYSVSREKKERFSLILESASTNQTSMYLCASSLHFRDSVTQYFGPGTRLLVL.